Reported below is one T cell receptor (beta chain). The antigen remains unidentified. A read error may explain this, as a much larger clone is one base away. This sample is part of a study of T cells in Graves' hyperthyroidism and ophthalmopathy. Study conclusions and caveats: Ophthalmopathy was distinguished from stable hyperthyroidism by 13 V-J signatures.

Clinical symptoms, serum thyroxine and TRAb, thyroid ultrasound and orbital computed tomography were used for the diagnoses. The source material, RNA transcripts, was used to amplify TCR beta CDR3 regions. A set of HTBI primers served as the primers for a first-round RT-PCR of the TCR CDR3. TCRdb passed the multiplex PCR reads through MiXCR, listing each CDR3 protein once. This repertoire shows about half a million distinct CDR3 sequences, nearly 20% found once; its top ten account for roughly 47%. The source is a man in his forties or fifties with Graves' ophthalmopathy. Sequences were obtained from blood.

This chain's CDR3 is CASTFSPLRAGGYTF. For the CDR3, the DNA is TGTGCCAGCACCTTTAGCCCCCTCAGGGCAGGGGGCTACACCTTC. The J gene is TRBJ1-2, the V gene TRBV27; possibly TRBD1 for D (5 bases). The CDR3 is made up of 15 amino acids. CDR1 MNHEY and CDR2 SMNVEV come from the germline V gene (reference sequence). Trimming removed 7 bases at V and 8 bases at J, with 23 bases between.